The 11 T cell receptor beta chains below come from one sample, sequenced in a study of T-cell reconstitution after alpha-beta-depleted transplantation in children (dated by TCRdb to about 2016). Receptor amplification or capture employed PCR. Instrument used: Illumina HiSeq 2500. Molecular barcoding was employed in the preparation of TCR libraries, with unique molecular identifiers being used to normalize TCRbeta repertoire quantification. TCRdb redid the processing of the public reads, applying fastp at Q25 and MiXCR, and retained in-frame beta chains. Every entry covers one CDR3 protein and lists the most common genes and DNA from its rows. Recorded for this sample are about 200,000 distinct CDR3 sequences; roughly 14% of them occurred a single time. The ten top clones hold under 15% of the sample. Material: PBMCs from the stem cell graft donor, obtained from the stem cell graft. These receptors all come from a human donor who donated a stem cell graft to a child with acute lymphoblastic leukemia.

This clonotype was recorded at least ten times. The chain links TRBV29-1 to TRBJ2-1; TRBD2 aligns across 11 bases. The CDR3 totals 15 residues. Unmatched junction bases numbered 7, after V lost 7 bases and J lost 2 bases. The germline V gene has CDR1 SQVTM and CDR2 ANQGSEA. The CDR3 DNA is TGCAGCGCCAAACTAGCGGGAGTCGCCTACAATGAGCAGTTCTTC. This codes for CSAKLAGVAYNEQFF.

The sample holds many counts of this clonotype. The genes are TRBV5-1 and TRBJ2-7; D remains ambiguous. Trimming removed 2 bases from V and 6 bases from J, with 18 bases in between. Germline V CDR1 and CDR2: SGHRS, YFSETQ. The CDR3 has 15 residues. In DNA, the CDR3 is TGCGCCAGCAGCTTCCGGCAATTATCGCGTAGCGAGCAGTACTTC. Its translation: CASSFRQLSRSEQYF.

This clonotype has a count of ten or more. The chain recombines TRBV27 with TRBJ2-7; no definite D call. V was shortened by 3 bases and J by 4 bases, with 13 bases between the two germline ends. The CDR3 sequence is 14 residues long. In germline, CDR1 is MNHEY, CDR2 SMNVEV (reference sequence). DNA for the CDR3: TGTGCCAGCAGTTTGAGCCTGAAGACGTACGAGCAGTACTTC. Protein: CASSLSLKTYEQYF.

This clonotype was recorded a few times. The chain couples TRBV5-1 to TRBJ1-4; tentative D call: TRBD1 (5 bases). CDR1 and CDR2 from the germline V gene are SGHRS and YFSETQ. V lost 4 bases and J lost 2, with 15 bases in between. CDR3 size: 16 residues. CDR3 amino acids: CASSLEGGVTNEKLFF. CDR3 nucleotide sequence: TGCGCCAGCAGCCTGGAGGGAGGGGTGACTAATGAAAAACTGTTTTTT.

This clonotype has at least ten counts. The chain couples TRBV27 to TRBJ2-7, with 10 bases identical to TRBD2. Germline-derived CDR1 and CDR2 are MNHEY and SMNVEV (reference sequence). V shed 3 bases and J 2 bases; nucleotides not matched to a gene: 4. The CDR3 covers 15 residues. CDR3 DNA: TGTGCCAGCAGTTTGCAAGCGGGAGGGACCTACGAGCAGTACTTC. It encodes CASSLQAGGTYEQYF.

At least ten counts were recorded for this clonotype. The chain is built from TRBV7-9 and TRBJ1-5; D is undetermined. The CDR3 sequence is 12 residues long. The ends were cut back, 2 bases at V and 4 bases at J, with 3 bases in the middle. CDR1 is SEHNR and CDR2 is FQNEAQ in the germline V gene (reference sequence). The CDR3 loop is CASSLNNQPQHF. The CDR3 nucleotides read TGTGCCAGCAGCTTAAATAATCAGCCCCAGCATTTT.

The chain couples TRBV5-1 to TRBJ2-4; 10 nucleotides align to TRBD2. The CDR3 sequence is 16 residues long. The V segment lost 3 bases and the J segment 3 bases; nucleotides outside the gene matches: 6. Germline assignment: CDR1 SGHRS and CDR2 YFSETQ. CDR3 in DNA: TGCGCCAGCAGCTCAGGGACTAGCGCCTTCAAAAACATTCAGTACTTC. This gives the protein CASSSGTSAFKNIQYF.

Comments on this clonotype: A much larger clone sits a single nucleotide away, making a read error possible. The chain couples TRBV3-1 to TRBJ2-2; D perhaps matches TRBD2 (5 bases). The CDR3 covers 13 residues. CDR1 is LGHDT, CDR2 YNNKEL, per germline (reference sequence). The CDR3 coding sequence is TGTGCCAGCAGCCAAGGAGGGTCCGGGGAGCCGTTTTTT. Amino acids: CASSQGGSGEPFF. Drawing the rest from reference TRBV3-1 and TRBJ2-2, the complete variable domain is DTAVSQTPKYLVTQMGNDKSIKCEQNLGHDTMYWYKQDSKKFLKIMFSYNNKELIINETVPNRFSPKSPDKAHLNLHINSLELGDSAVYFCASSQGGSGEPFFGEGSRLTVL.

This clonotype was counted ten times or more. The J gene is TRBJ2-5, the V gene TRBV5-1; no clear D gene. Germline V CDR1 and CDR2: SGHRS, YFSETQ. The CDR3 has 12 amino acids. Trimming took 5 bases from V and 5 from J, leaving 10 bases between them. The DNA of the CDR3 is TGCGCCAGCAGTGAGGTCCAGGAGACCCAGTACTTC. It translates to CASSEVQETQYF.

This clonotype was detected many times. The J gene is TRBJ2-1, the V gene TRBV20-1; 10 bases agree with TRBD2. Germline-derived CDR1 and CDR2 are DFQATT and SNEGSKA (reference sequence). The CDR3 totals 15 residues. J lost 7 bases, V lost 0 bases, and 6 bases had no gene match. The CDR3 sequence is CSARDLDSGRNEQFF. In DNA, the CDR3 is TGCAGTGCTAGAGATTTGGATAGCGGGAGGAATGAGCAGTTCTTC.

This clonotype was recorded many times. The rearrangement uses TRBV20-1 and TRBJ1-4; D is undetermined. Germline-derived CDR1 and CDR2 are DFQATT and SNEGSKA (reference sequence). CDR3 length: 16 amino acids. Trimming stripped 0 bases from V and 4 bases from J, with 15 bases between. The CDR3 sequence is CSARDTSGIYNEKLFF. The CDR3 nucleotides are TGCAGTGCTAGAGACACCTCGGGGATATATAATGAAAAACTGTTTTTT.